The next 5 T cell receptor beta chains were all read from a single sample in a study of PD-L1 blockade in urothelial cancer. Repertoires were generated with immunoSEQ multiplex PCR, while TCRdb's copy carries only in-frame clones and drops some. Counted here are some 25,000 clones, about four fifths occurring once; the ten biggest clones make up around 9.5%. The sequences come from PBMCs, collected around atezolizumab (anti-PD-L1) treatment. The receptor source for this set is a man between 65 and 80 years old with urothelial cancer.

The chain is built from TRBV11-2 and TRBJ2-1; 12 positions match TRBD2. The germline gives CDR1 SGHAT, CDR2 FQNNGV. This CDR3 is 14 amino acids long. V gave up 4 bases and J gave up 9 bases; unmatched junction bases: 4. The CDR3 DNA sequence: TGTGCCAGCAGCTCTAGCGGGAGGGCCGGTGAGCAGTTCTTC. This encodes CASSSSGRAGEQFF.

This clone was observed a single time. V and J are TRBV13 and TRBJ2-5; the match to TRBD2 covers 8 bases. V dropped 1 base and J dropped 3; count of bases not matched to a gene: 10. Per the germline V gene, CDR1 is PRHDT and CDR2 is FYEKMQ (reference sequence). The CDR3 consists of 17 residues. The CDR3 coding sequence is TGTGCCAGCAGCTTAGAGGGGGAAGCGGGAGAGAAAGAGACCCAGTACTTC. Protein product: CASSLEGEAGEKETQYF.

This clone appeared once. The rearrangement uses TRBV11-3 and TRBJ2-2; weak D call: TRBD1 (6 bases). Germline CDR1 reads SGHNT; CDR2 reads YENEEA. This CDR3 comprises 16 residues. V lost 1 base to trimming and J lost 0 bases, with 9 bases between them. The CDR3 nucleotides read TGTGCCAGCAGCTTAGGGGGACACTCGAACACCGGGGAGCTGTTTTTT. Protein sequence: CASSLGGHSNTGELFF.

The chain uses TRBV4-2 and TRBJ2-1, with a tentative D call TRBD2 (5 bases). The V and J ends lost 0 bases and 0 bases respectively, with 12 bases between them. The germline CDR1 and CDR2 sequences are LGHNA and YNFKEQ. The CDR3 is 17 residues long. In nucleotides, the CDR3 is TGTGCCAGCAGCCAAGATCACGGCGGGTACTCCTACAATGAGCAGTTCTTC. This translates into CASSQDHGGYSYNEQFF.

The chain carries TRBV28 and TRBJ2-6, with 9 bases matching TRBD2. The CDR3 is made up of 19 amino acids. Germline-derived CDR1 and CDR2 are MDHEN and SYDVKM. J lost 0 bases, V lost 5 bases, and 11 bases had no gene match. The CDR3 DNA reads as TGTGCCAGCAGTGGGATTAGCGGGAGCGGACTCTCTGGGGCCAACGTCCTGACTTTC. Amino acid sequence: CASSGISGSGLSGANVLTF.